There are a few counts of the clone carrying this T cell receptor beta chain. These data originate in a study of blood T cells in healthy people across ages. Study context: When template switching was applied, about one barcoded beta molecule was captured per two T cells.

Russia was home to the donors, healthy Caucasian individuals aged roughly 6 to 90. Every sample gave at least 6 micrograms of total RNA when it was extracted. With 7 bases clipped from V and 4 bases from J, the junction kept 5 bases outside the gene matches. The length of the CDR3 is 14 residues. The V gene's germline CDR1 is SQVTM and CDR2 ANQGSEA. Alongside a J-beta primer mix, a sample-barcoded 5' primer served in a second PCR lasting 7 to 11 cycles. Each of the cDNA molecules was tagged by a template-switch adaptor with 12 random nucleotides. TCRdb re-called the 5' RACE reads with MiXCR, one entry per CDR3 protein. The profile covers 710,000 or so distinct CDR3 sequences, with approximately 21% appearing a single time and roughly 22% taken by the ten largest.

Material for sequencing was blood. The receptor was isolated from a man in his sixties or seventies in good health. This rearrangement joins TRBV29-1 to TRBJ2-3; 13 positions match TRBD2. CDR3 DNA sequence: TGCAGCGGGAAGGGACTAGCGGGATCAGATACGCAGTATTTT. As protein: CSGKGLAGSDTQYF.